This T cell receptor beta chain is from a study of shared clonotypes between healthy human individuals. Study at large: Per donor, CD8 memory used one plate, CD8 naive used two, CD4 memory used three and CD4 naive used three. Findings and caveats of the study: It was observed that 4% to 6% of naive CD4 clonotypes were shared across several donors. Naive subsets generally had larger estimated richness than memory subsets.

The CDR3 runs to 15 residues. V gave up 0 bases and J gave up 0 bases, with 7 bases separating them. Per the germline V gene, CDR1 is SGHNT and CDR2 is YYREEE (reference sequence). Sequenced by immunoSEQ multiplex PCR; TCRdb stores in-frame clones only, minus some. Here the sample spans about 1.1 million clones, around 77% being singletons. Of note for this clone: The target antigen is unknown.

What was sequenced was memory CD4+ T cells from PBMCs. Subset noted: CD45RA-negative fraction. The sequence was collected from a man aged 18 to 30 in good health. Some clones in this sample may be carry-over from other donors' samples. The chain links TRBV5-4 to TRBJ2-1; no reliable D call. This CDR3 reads CASSLVADSYNEQFF. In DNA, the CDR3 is TGTGCCAGCAGCTTGGTCGCTGACTCCTACAATGAGCAGTTCTTC.